This T cell receptor (beta chain) stems from a study of shared clonotypes between healthy human individuals. TCRdb keeps only in-frame clones here, not all; method: immunoSEQ multiplex PCR. Among some 2 million clones listed, just under 95% were seen once. Naive CD8 cells lacked CD45RO and underwent positive selection for CCR7, leaving out terminally differentiated effector memory CD45RA+ cells. The specimen was naive CD8+ T cells sorted from blood. This clonotype was obtained from a man aged 18 to 29 in good health.

CDR3 amino acids: CARQGAGNYGYTF. In DNA form, the CDR3 reads TGTGCCAGACAGGGGGCAGGGAACTATGGCTACACCTTC. The chain is built from TRBV2 and TRBJ1-2, with 9 bases aligning to TRBD1. J lost 2 bases, V lost 9 bases, and 4 bases had no gene match. This CDR3 spans 13 amino acids. Germline CDR1 SNHLY, CDR2 FYNNEI.